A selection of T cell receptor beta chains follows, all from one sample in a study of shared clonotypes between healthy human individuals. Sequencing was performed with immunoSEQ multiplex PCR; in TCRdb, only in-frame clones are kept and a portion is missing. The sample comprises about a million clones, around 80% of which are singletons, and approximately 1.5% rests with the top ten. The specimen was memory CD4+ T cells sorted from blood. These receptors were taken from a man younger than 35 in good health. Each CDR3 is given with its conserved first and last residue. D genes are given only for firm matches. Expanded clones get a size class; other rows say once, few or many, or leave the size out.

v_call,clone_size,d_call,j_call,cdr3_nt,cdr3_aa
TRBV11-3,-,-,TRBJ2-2,TGTGCCAGCAGCTCGAGGGGAACCGGGGAGCTGTTTTTT,CASSSRGTGELFF
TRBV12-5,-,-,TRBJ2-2,TGTGCTAGTGGTGCCCGGGCCATCCGTCCCGGGGAGCTGTTTTTT,CASGARAIRPGELFF
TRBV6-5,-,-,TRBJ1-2,TGTGCCAGCAGTCCCTCCGTAGCTATCTATGGCTACACCTTC,CASSPSVAIYGYTF
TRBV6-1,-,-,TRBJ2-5,TGTGCCAGCCGAAAGGGGATTCAAGAGACCCAGTACTTC,CASRKGIQETQYF
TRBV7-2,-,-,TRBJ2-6,TGTGCCAGCAGCCTTGGGGTTTCAGGGGCCAACGTCCTGACTTTC,CASSLGVSGANVLTF
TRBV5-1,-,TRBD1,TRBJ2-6,TGCGCCAGCAGCACAGGGGGCGCTGGGGCCAACGTCCTGACTTTC,CASSTGGAGANVLTF
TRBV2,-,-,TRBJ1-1,TGTGCCAGCAGAGCGAAACAGGGGAACACTGAAGCTTTCTTT,CASRAKQGNTEAFF
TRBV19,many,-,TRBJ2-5,TGTGCCAGTAGTATGAGGGTCGGGACCCAGTACTTC,CASSMRVGTQYF
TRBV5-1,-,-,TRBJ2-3,TGCGCCAGCAGCCCGCATACTAGCACAGATACGCAGTATTTT,CASSPHTSTDTQYF
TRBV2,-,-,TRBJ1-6,TGTGCCAGCAGTGAAGGGCAGGCCAATTCACCCCTCCACTTT,CASSEGQANSPLHF
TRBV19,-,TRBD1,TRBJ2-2,TGTGCCAGCTCGACCAGGGGGACAGGGAACACCGGGGAGCTGTTTTTT,CASSTRGTGNTGELFF
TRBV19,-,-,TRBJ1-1,TGTGCCAGTAGTGTGGGACAGAACACTGAAGCTTTCTTT,CASSVGQNTEAFF
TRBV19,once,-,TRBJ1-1,TGTGCCAGTAGTAAAAACCCATGGAACACTGAAGCTTTCTTT,CASSKNPWNTEAFF
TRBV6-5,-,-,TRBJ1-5,TGTGCCTCACAGGGATCTGTCAATCAGCCCCAGCATTTT,CASQGSVNQPQHF
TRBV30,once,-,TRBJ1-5,TGTGCCTGGAGTCCCCAGAACAATCAGCCCCAGCATTTT,CAWSPQNNQPQHF
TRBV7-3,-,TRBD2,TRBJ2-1,TGTGCCAGCAGCTCGAACCCCGGCGGGGGTGAGCAGTTCTTC,CASSSNPGGGEQFF
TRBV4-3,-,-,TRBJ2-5,TGCGCCAGCAGCCCCCGGAGTAGCGGCCAAGAGACCCAGTACTTC,CASSPRSSGQETQYF
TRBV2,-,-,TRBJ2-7,TGTGCCAGCAGTGGGGGGTTTCGCGAGCAGTACTTC,CASSGGFREQYF
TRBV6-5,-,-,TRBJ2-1,TGTGCCAGCAGCCTCAGGGACTCCTACAATGAGCAGTTCTTC,CASSLRDSYNEQFF
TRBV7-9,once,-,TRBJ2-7,TGTGCCAGCAGCCTAGCGACAGGGTCCCACGAGCAGTACTTC,CASSLATGSHEQYF
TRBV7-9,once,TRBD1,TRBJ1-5,TGTGCCAGCAGCATCTCCGGGACAGGGGGCAATCAGCCCCAGCATTTT,CASSISGTGGNQPQHF
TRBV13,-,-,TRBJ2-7,TGTGCCAGCAGCCGCCCCGGGGCCTCTCTGTACGAGCAGTACTTC,CASSRPGASLYEQYF
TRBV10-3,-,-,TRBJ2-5,TGTGCCATCAGGAGGGGCCAAATGGGGCAAGAGACCCAGTACTTC,CAIRRGQMGQETQYF
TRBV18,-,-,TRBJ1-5,TGTGCCAGCTCACCAGTAGTTGCAATCAATCAGCCCCAGCATTTT,CASSPVVAINQPQHF
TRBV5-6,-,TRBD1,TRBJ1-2,TGTGCCAGCAGTATTCCCGGGACAGGCGCCGATAATGGCTACACCTTC,CASSIPGTGADNGYTF
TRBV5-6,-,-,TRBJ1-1,TGTGCCAGCAGCCTGCTTGGATTCGGCGGGGGCAGTGGAGCTTTCTTT,CASSLLGFGGGSGAFF
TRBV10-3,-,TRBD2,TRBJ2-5,TGTGCCATCAGCGGGACTAGCGGGGGGGCGGATGAGACCCAGTACTTC,CAISGTSGGADETQYF
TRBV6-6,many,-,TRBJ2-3,TGTGCCAGCAGTCTAGGATTCGGCACAGATACGCAGTATTTT,CASSLGFGTDTQYF
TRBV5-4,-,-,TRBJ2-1,TGTGCCAGCAGCCGGTCACTAGGGCGGGATGAGCAGTTCTTC,CASSRSLGRDEQFF
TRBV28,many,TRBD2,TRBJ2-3,TGTGCCAGCACCATAGCGGGGCTCACAGATACGCAGTATTTT,CASTIAGLTDTQYF
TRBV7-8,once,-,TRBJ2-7,TGTGCCAGCAGCTTAAGGACTACGAGCTACGAGCAGTACTTC,CASSLRTTSYEQYF
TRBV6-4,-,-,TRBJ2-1,TGTGCCAGCAGTGATCTAACGGACTTCCTTCACTCCTACAATGAGCAGTTCTTC,CASSDLTDFLHSYNEQFF
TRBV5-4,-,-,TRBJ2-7,TGTGCCAGCAGCCCAAAAACGGGACCCTACGAGCAGTACTTC,CASSPKTGPYEQYF
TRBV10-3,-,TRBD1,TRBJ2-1,TGTGCCATCAGGGGGACAGGGAGCTCCTACAATGAGCAGTTCTTC,CAIRGTGSSYNEQFF
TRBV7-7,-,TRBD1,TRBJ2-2,TGTGCTAGCAGGCAGGGGGCTTCTACCGGGGAGCTGTTTTTT,CASRQGASTGELFF
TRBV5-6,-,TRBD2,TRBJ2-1,TGTGCCAGCAGCGGCGGGAGGGGGTCCTACAATGAGCAGTTCTTC,CASSGGRGSYNEQFF
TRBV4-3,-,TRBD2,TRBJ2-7,TGCGCCAGCAGCCAAGACAGAGCGGGAGTTTACGAGCAGTACTTC,CASSQDRAGVYEQYF
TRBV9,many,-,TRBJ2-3,TGTGCCAGCAGCGTAGGGGATACGCAGTATTTT,CASSVGDTQYF
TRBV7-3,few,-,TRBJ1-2,TGTGCCAGCAGCTTAAACCCCCCTCTGGCAACATCCGGTGGCTACACCTTC,CASSLNPPLATSGGYTF
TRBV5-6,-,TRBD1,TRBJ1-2,TGTGCCAGCAGCCCGGACAGGGGGCGCCCCCAATATGGCTACACCTTC,CASSPDRGRPQYGYTF
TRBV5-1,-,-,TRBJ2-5,TGCGCCAGCGGCGCCTCGACAGTCCAAGAGACCCAGTACTTC,CASGASTVQETQYF
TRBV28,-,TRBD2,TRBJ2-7,TGTGCCAGCAGTTTTCGGACTAGCGGGGGACACGAGCAGTACTTC,CASSFRTSGGHEQYF
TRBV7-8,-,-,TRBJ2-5,TGTGCCAGCAGCTCGATTGCGGGATTTTGGATGGGTCAAGAGACCCAGTACTTC,CASSSIAGFWMGQETQYF
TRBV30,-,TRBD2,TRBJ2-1,TGTGCCTGGAGGAGGGAGGGCGGGAGTCCCTACAATGAGCAGTTCTTC,CAWRREGGSPYNEQFF
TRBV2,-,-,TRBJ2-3,TGTGCCAGCAGTCCCGACAGGTGGAGAGATACGCAGTATTTT,CASSPDRWRDTQYF
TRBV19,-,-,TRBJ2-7,TGTGCCACCACCCCGCAGGCGAGCTCCTACGAGCAGTACTTC,CATTPQASSYEQYF
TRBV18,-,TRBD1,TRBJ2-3,TGTGCCAGCTCACCACAAGGACAGGTTTCGACAGATACGCAGTATTTT,CASSPQGQVSTDTQYF
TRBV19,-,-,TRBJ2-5,TGTGCCAGTAGTATAAGGAGAAGTGAGGAGACCCAGTACTTC,CASSIRRSEETQYF
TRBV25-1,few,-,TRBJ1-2,TGTGCCAGCAGTGATCGGTGGGACTATGGCTACACCTTC,CASSDRWDYGYTF
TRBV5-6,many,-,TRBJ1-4,TGTGCCAGCACCCTTGGAGGGCAGGGGAAGACTAAGAAGGCTTTT,CASTLGGQGKTKKAF
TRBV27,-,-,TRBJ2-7,TGTGCCAGCGTTTCCGGAGGGGGGGCGGGCTCCTACGAGCAGTACTTC,CASVSGGGAGSYEQYF
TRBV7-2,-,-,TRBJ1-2,TGTGCCAGCAGCCGACCGGGACCTATGGAGGGTTGGGGCTACACCTTC,CASSRPGPMEGWGYTF
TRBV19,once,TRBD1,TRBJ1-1,TGTGCCAGTATGGAACAGGGGGCCACTGAAGCTTTCTTT,CASMEQGATEAFF